A single sample is the source of the 21 T cell receptor beta chains below, sequenced in a study of T cell clonality in common variable immunodeficiency. Study-wide results and limits: Fewer deletions and N-nucleotide insertions were reportedly seen in common variable immunodeficiency TCR beta sequences.

What these receptors recognize is not known. The method was immunoSEQ multiplex PCR; TCRdb's version includes in-frame clones alone and lacks a portion of them. Recorded here are about 33,000 clones, none singletons. Sequencing was done on a sample of peripheral blood mononuclear cells. The receptors shown here come from a human donor with common variable immunodeficiency.

Of note for this clone: The read terminates 3 residues before the CDR3 end, so the remaining end is supplied by the germline J gene. V is TRBV2 and J is TRBJ2-3; 11 bases line up with TRBD2. This CDR3 is built from 15 residues. Unmatched junction bases numbered 4, after V lost 4 bases and J lost 4 bases. Germline V lookup: CDR1 SNHLY, CDR2 FYNNEI. The CDR3 here is CASSGIAGGADTQYF. Incomplete CDR3 DNA: TGTGCCAGCAGTGGAATAGCGGGGGGGGCAGATACG.

Only a few counts were recorded for this clone. The read stops 3 residues short of the end of the CDR3; the missing end is completed from the germline J gene. The chain combines TRBV2 with TRBJ1-2, with D possibly TRBD1 on 6 matching bases. The CDR3 length is 14 residues. Looked up from germline, CDR1 is SNHLY and CDR2 is FYNNEI. V lost 2 bases and J lost 3, with 10 bases in between. CDR3 DNA, as far as it was read: TGTGCCAGCAGTGAATATTCAGGGGACTATGGC. As protein: CASSEYSGDYG. The entire CDR3 reads CASSEYSGDYGYTF.

The sequenced part of the CDR3 DNA is TGTGCCAGTACCTCGGACAGGGTGAGGAGTTCACCC. It codes for CASTSDRVRSSP. Given in full, the CDR3 is CASTSDRVRSSPLHF. The chain carries TRBV19 and TRBJ1-6; 8 nucleotides agree with TRBD1. The read gets to within 3 residues of the CDR3 end, and the germline J gene fills in the rest. After removal of 7 bases from V and 9 bases from J, the junction contained 11 bases not matched to a gene. The V gene's germline CDR1 is LNHDA and CDR2 SQIVND (reference sequence). The CDR3 is 15 residues long. The complete variable domain, with remaining parts taken from reference TRBV19 and TRBJ1-6, reads DGGITQSPKYLFRKEGQNVTLSCEQNLNHDAMYWYRQDPGQGLRLIYYSQIVNDFQKGDIAEGYSVSREKKESFPLTVTSAQKNPTAFYLCASTSDRVRSSPLHFGNGTRLTVT.

This clone came up many times. The sequence runs out 3 residues before the end of the CDR3; the remainder is reconstructed from the germline J gene. J is TRBJ1-1 and V is TRBV6-2 or TRBV6-3; TRBD1 might be the D (5 bases). The V gene's germline CDR1 is MNHEY and CDR2 SVGEGT. The V end was cut by 4 bases, the J end by 4 bases, with 13 bases between. CDR3 length: 14 residues. The CDR3 spells CASSFGGAPTEAFF. The sequenced CDR3 bases are TGTGCCAGCAGTTTTGGTGGGGCGCCCACTGAA.

This clone was picked up many times. The read is 3 residues too short to cover the CDR3 end, so that end is filled in from the germline J gene. The chain carries TRBV20-1 and TRBJ2-1; no clear D gene. CDR3 length: 14 residues. The germline V gene has CDR1 DFQATT and CDR2 SNEGSKA (reference sequence). V was shortened by 0 bases and J by 0 bases, with 6 bases between the two germline ends. The chain's CDR3 is CSAREQSSYNEQFF. The covered CDR3 bases are TGCAGTGCTAGAGAGCAGAGCTCCTACAATGAG.

A note on this clone: Coverage ceases 3 residues before the CDR3 finishes, and the germline J gene fills in the end. This chain connects TRBV20-1 to TRBJ1-5, with 7 bases that match TRBD1. Germline-derived CDR1 and CDR2 are DFQATT and SNEGSKA (reference sequence). CDR3 length: 15 residues. The J segment lost 9 bases and the V segment lost 5 bases, leaving 16 bases of the junction unmatched. The CDR3 loop reads CSAAETGDTIGPQHF. Incomplete CDR3 DNA: TGCAGTGCTGCCGAAACAGGGGACACCATTGGGCCC.

Concerning this clone itself: Read data end 3 residues before the CDR3 end; the end is taken from the germline J gene. This chain uses TRBV19 with TRBJ1-5, with 7 nucleotides matching TRBD1. The CDR3 totals 15 residues. Per germline, CDR1 LNHDA and CDR2 SQIVND (reference sequence). The junction had 11 bases not matched to a gene; V was cut back by 5 bases and J by 7 bases. The CDR3 is CASSLKGAARQPQHF. Partial CDR3 DNA: TGTGCCAGTAGTCTAAAGGGGGCGGCGCGGCAGCCC.

This clone was detected many times. The read ends 3 residues before the CDR3 terminus; that terminus is restored from the germline J gene. This rearrangement joins TRBV12-3 or TRBV12-4 to TRBJ2-1; 9 bases line up with TRBD2. The ends lost 5 bases at V and 6 bases at J; junction bases unmatched: 2. The CDR3 runs 13 residues. The CDR3 region is CASSAGGVNEQFF. CDR3 DNA, as far as it was read: TGTGCCAGCAGTGCGGGGGGGGTCAATGAG.

About this clone itself: Read coverage stops 3 residues before the CDR3 terminus; the germline J gene supplies the remainder. This chain uses TRBV2 with TRBJ2-5, with 7 bases identical to TRBD1. Germline lookup yields CDR1 SNHLY and CDR2 FYNNEI. This CDR3 spans 15 amino acids. The V and J ends lost 8 bases and 2 bases, in that order; junction bases with no gene match: 11. The DNA read from the CDR3 is TGTGCCAGCTCCCCTGGGGCAGGGGGACAAGAGACC. It translates to CASSPGAGGQET. Given in full, the CDR3 is CASSPGAGGQETQYF.

Note on this clone: The read terminates 3 residues before the CDR3 end, so the remaining end is supplied by the germline J gene. The V and J genes are TRBV7-8 and TRBJ2-7; tentative D call: TRBD1 (6 bases). Germline V lookup: CDR1 SGHVS, CDR2 FQNEAQ. The length of the CDR3 is 14 residues. Trimming removed 7 bases at V and 3 bases at J, with 16 bases between. CDR3: CASISRPDSYEQYF. The DNA read from the CDR3 is TGTGCCAGCATATCCCGCCCGGACAGCTACGAG.

This clone was seen repeatedly, ten times or more. The read comes to an end 3 residues before the CDR3 does, leaving the germline J gene to fill in the end. The V call is TRBV20-1, the J call TRBJ2-5; 10 nucleotides match TRBD1. CDR1 and CDR2 from the germline V gene are DFQATT and SNEGSKA (reference sequence). This CDR3 comprises 15 residues. V shed 5 bases, J shed 5 bases, and the junction held 11 bases outside the gene matches. The CDR3 spells CSAPQPGQGLETQYF. The part of the CDR3 DNA that was read is TGCAGTGCTCCGCAACCGGGACAGGGGCTGGAGACC.

This clone was observed a few times. Read sequence stops 3 residues before the CDR3 end, and the germline J gene provides the missing end. Other DNA sequences in this specimen translate into the identical CDR3. V gene TRBV7-9 combines with J gene TRBJ1-4; 7 positions match TRBD1. V lost 8 bases and J lost 7; bases outside the gene matches: 7. Germline V gene sequence: CDR1 SEHNR, CDR2 FQNEAQ (reference sequence). The CDR3 runs 13 residues. The part of the CDR3 DNA that was read is TGTGCCAGCGGGGGAGGGGGCGGTGAAAAA. This sequence encodes CASGGGGGEK. The full CDR3 sequence reads CASGGGGGEKLFF. The full variable domain, rest sourced from reference TRBV7-9 and TRBJ1-4, is DTGVSQNPRHKITKRGQNVTFRCDPISEHNRLYWYRQTLGQGPEFLTYFQNEAQLEKSRLLSDRFSAERPKGSFSTLEIQRTEQGDSAMYLCASGGGGGEKLFFGSGTQLSVL.

In its sample, this clone was seen many times. CDR3 sequence: CASSLAAGGNYGYTF. Incomplete CDR3 DNA: TGCGCCAGCAGCTTAGCGGCAGGGGGGAATTATGGC. The V gene is TRBV5-1, the J gene TRBJ1-2; 7 bases fit TRBD1. The DNA ends 3 residues before the CDR3 does, and the rest of the CDR3 is filled in from the germline J gene. CDR3 length: 15 amino acids. Germline CDR1 and CDR2: SGHRS and YFSETQ. V dropped 2 bases and J dropped 5; count of bases not matched to a gene: 9.

About this clone: The read stops 3 residues short of the end of the CDR3; the missing end is completed from the germline J gene. This chain joins TRBV6-1 and TRBJ1-5; 10 bases are shared with TRBD1. The V gene end was trimmed by 0 bases and the J gene end by 7 bases; junction bases not matched to a gene: 3. This CDR3 comprises 15 residues. CDR1 and CDR2 from the germline V gene are MNHNS and SASEGT. The part of the CDR3 DNA that was read is TGTGCCAGCAGTGAAGCAGACAGGGGGCCGCAGCCC. This encodes CASSEADRGPQP. In full, the CDR3 reads CASSEADRGPQPQHF.

A note on this clone: Sequencing ends 3 residues short of the CDR3 end; the germline J gene provides the rest. The J gene is TRBJ2-5, the V gene TRBV7-9, with TRBD2 identical over 8 bases. V shed 11 bases, J shed 0 bases, and the junction held 8 bases outside the gene matches. The CDR3 has 14 residues. Germline values: CDR1 SEHNR, CDR2 FQNEAQ (reference sequence). The chain's CDR3 is CAGAGAEYQETQYF. The covered CDR3 bases are TGTGCCGGAGCGGGGGCAGAGTACCAAGAGACC.

This clone was detected ten times or more. CDR3 loop: CASSEGRALNTEAFF. CDR3 DNA, as far as it was read: TGTGCCAGCAGTGAAGGTAGGGCGCTGAACACTGAA. This sequence joins TRBV2 and TRBJ1-1, with D unclear. The read ends 3 residues before the CDR3 terminus; that terminus is restored from the germline J gene. This CDR3 is built from 15 residues. The germline gives CDR1 SNHLY, CDR2 FYNNEI. V gave up 1 base and J gave up 0 bases, with 9 bases separating them.

A word on this clone: The read ends 3 residues early relative to the CDR3; the germline J gene fills the gap. The chain is built from TRBV7-9 and TRBJ2-2; 7 nucleotides agree with TRBD2. This CDR3 region has 14 residues. Germline V CDR1 and CDR2: SEHNR, FQNEAQ (reference sequence). The trim removed 9 bases at V and 5 bases at J, leaving 9 bases unmatched. CDR3 DNA, as far as it was read: TGTGCCAGTCAAAGCGGGGCGGGGACCGGGGAG. It yields the protein CASQSGAGTGE. The whole CDR3 protein reads CASQSGAGTGELFF.

As to this clone: The read falls 3 residues short of the CDR3 end, and the missing part is taken from the germline J gene. V is TRBV7-7 and J is TRBJ2-5; D unclear. The germline V gene encodes CDR1 SSHAT and CDR2 FNYEAQ (reference sequence). This CDR3 is 14 amino acids long. Trimming removed 0 bases from V and 2 bases from J, with 7 bases in between. The CDR3 DNA, read in part, is TGTGCCAGCAGCTTAGCAGGGCCTCAAGAGACC. It is translated as CASSLAGPQET. The full CDR3 is CASSLAGPQETQYF.

As concerns this clone: The CDR3 end falls 3 residues outside the read, so it is completed with the germline J gene. The gene calls are TRBV6-2 or TRBV6-3 and TRBJ1-1; D is perhaps TRBD1 (5 bases). Trimming cost V 5 bases and J 1 base, with 11 bases left between them. This CDR3 has 14 amino acids. Germline V gene sequence: CDR1 MNHEY, CDR2 SVGEGT. The CDR3 here is CASSDSHPNTEAFF. The CDR3 bases that were read are TGTGCCAGCAGTGACAGCCACCCGAACACTGAA.

This clone has at least ten counts. The missing CDR3 end, 3 residues past where the read stops, is filled in from the germline J gene. This chain uses TRBV6-1 with TRBJ1-1; 12 nucleotides line up with TRBD1. This CDR3 spans 16 amino acids. CDR1 MNHNS and CDR2 SASEGT come from the germline V gene. V was pared by 1 base and J by 6 bases, with 6 bases of the junction left unmatched. The covered CDR3 bases are TGTGCCAGCAGTGAAGATTCGGGACAGGGGGCGGCTGAA. It codes for CASSEDSGQGAAE. The full CDR3 protein reads CASSEDSGQGAAEAFF.

Ten or more counts support this clone. The read is 3 residues too short to cover the CDR3 end, so that end is filled in from the germline J gene. The rearrangement links TRBV27 to TRBJ2-2, with D maybe TRBD1 (6 bases). Deletions cut 6 bases from V and 0 bases from J, with 11 bases between. This CDR3 is 15 amino acids long. The germline V gene has CDR1 MNHEY and CDR2 SMNVEV (reference sequence). The CDR3 bases that were read are TGTGCCAGCAGCCTCGGGACACCGAACACCGGGGAG. It codes for CASSLGTPNTGE. The CDR3 as a whole reads CASSLGTPNTGELFF.